What follows is one T cell receptor beta chain and its context. This specimen belongs to a study of blood T cell repertoires in COVID-19. Study at large: Acute-phase and convalescent COVID-19 samples originated in the United States, Italy and Spain. T cells, B-cell-depleted T cells, or PBMCs supplied cDNA or gDNA.

Authors' methods: Amplification of reference gene primers provided the estimated nucleated cell counts. Libraries were prepared by immunoSEQ multiplex PCR; TCRdb keeps only in-frame clonotypes and omits some of them. V, J and clone size reflect that table, while D and trimming were determined from the DNA. The table lists roughly 180,000 clones, roughly nine tenths of them singletons. This clonotype was sampled from a man in his 70s with active or convalescent COVID-19. The specimen sequenced was peripheral blood.

The CDR3: CASSTRDRGTIGNQPQHF. In DNA, the CDR3 is TGTGCCAGTAGTACCCGGGACAGGGGGACGATTGGCAATCAGCCCCAGCATTTT. The chain links TRBV19 to TRBJ1-5; TRBD1 matches at 11 bases. CDR3 length: 18 residues. J was trimmed by 2 bases and V by 4 bases; bases with no gene match: 10. Germline V gene lookup returns CDR1 LNHDA and CDR2 SQIVND (reference sequence).